This TCR beta chain was observed in a study of brain T cells in children with intractable seizures. The study's findings and limits: Pre-surgery blood may have been undersampled, hiding some clones. Only CDR3 sequence similarity suggested viral specificity, without known HCMV serostatus.

Note on this clone: What it binds is not known.

TCRdb keeps only in-frame clones here, not all; method: immunoSEQ multiplex PCR. The profile shows about 80,000 clones, 91% of them singletons. The sequenced cases were selected for having the highest brain T cell transcript signatures. Before surgery, patients took at least one anti-epileptic drug. Germline CDR1 is SNHLY and CDR2 is FYNNEI. Trimming took off 6 bases at V and 5 bases at J, with 17 bases between the two ends. The CDR3 spans 14 residues. Sequencing was performed on peripheral blood, taken at surgery. The clonotype comes from a girl under 10 years old with Rasmussen encephalitis and intractable seizures. The V gene is TRBV2, the J gene TRBJ2-7; no clear D. The CDR3 nucleotides are TGTGCCAGCAGGGGTGCCTACACGAGGAACGAGCAGTACTTC. Translation: CASRGAYTRNEQYF.